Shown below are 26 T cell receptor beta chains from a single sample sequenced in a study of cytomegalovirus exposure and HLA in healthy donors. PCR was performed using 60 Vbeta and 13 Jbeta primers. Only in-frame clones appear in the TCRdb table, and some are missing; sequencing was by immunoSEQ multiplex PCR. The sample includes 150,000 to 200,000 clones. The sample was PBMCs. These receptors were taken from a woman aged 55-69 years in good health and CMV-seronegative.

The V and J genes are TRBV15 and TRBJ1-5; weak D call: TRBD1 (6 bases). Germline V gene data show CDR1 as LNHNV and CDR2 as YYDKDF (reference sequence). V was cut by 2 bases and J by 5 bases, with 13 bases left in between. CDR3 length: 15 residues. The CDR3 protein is CATSRYREGDQPQHF. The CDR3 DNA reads TGTGCCACCAGCAGATACAGGGAAGGGGATCAGCCCCAGCATTTT.

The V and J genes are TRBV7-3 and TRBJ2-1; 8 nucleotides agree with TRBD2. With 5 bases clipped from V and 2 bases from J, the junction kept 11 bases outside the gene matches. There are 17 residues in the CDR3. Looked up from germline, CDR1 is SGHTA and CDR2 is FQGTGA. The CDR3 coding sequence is TGTGCCAGCAGCCCGGGGGGATTAGCGGGGCCCTACAATGAGCAGTTCTTC. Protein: CASSPGGLAGPYNEQFF.

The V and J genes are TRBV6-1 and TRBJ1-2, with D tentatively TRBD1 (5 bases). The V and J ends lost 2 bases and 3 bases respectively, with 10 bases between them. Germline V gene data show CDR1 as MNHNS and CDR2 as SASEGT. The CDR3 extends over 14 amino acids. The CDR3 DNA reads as TGTGCCAGCAGTGAAAATCAGGGTTACTATGGCTACACCTTC. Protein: CASSENQGYYGYTF.

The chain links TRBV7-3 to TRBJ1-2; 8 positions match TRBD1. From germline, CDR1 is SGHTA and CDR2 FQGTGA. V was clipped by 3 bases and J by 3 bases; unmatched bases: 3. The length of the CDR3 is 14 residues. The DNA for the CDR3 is TGTGCCAGCAGCTTGGACAGGGACGACTATGGCTACACCTTC. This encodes CASSLDRDDYGYTF. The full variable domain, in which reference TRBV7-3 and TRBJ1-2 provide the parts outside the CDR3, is GAGVSQTPSNKVTEKGKYVELRCDPISGHTALYWYRQSLGQGPEFLIYFQGTGAADDSGLPNDRFFAVRPEGSVSTLKIQRTERGDSAVYLCASSLDRDDYGYTFGSGTRLTVV.

As DNA, the CDR3 is TGCGCCAGCAGCCAAGAAGGGACTTACTCCTACAATGAGCAGTTCTTC. Encoded protein: CASSQEGTYSYNEQFF. This sequence joins TRBV4-1 and TRBJ2-1, with D maybe TRBD2 (6 bases). The germline V gene has CDR1 MGHRA and CDR2 YSYEKL. The CDR3 loop spans 16 amino acids. V was cut by 0 bases and J by 0 bases, with 9 bases left in between.

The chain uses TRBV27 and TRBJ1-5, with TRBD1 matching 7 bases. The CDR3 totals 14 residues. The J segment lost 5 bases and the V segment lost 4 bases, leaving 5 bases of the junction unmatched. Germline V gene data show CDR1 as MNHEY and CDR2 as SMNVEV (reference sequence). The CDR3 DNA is TGTGCCAGCAGTTACAGGGGACCGGATCAGCCCCAGCATTTT. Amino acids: CASSYRGPDQPQHF.

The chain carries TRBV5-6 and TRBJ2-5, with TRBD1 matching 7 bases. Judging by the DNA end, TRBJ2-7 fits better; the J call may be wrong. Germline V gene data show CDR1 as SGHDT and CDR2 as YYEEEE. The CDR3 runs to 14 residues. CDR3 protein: CASSLGTASYEQYF. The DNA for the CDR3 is TGTGCCAGCAGCTTAGGGACAGCGTCCTACGAGCAGTACTTC.

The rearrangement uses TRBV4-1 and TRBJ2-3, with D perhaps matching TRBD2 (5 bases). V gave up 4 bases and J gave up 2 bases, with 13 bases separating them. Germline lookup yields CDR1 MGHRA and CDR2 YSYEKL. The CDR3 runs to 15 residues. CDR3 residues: CASSPLRGNTDTQYF. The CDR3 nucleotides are TGCGCCAGCAGCCCTCTCCGGGGAAACACAGATACGCAGTATTTT.

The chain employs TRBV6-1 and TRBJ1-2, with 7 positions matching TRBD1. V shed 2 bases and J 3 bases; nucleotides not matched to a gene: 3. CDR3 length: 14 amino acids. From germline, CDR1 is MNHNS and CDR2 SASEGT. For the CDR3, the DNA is TGTGCCAGCAGTGAACTCCAGGGGGACTATGGCTACACCTTC. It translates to CASSELQGDYGYTF.

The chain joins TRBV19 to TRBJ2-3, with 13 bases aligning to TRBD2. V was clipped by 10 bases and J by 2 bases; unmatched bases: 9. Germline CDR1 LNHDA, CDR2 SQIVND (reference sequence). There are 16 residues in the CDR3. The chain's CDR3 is CATTSGGARTTDTQYF. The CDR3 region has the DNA TGTGCCACCACTAGCGGGGGGGCCAGGACCACAGATACGCAGTATTTT.

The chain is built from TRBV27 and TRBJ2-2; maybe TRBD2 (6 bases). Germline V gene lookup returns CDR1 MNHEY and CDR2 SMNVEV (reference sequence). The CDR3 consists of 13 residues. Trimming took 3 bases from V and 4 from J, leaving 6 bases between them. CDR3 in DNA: TGTGCCAGCAGTTTTAGCGGCACCGGGGAGCTGTTTTTT. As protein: CASSFSGTGELFF.

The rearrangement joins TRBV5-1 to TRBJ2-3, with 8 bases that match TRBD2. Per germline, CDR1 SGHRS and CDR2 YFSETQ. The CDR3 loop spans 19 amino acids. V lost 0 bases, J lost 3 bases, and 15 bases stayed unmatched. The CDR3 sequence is CASSLAKLSGGRGTDTQYF. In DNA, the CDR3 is TGCGCCAGCAGCTTGGCCAAGCTGAGCGGGGGCCGTGGGACAGATACGCAGTATTTT.

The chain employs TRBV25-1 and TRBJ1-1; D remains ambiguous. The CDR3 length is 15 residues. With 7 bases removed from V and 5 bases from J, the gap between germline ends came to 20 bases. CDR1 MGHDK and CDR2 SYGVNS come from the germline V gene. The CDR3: CASTPNSPSLTEAFF. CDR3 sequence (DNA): TGTGCCAGCACCCCAAACAGCCCTTCTCTAACTGAAGCTTTCTTT. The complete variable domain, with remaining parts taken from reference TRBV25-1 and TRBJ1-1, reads EADIYQTPRYLVIGTGKKITLECSQTMGHDKMYWYQQDPGMELHLIHYSYGVNSTEKGDLSSESTVSRIRTEHFPLTLESARPSHTSQYLCASTPNSPSLTEAFFGQGTRLTVV.

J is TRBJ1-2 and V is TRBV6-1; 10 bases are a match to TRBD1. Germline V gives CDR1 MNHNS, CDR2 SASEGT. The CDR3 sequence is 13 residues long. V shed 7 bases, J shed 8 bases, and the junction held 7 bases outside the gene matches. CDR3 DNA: TGTGCCAGCACCCCGGGACAGGGGAGGGGCTACACCTTC. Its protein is CASTPGQGRGYTF.

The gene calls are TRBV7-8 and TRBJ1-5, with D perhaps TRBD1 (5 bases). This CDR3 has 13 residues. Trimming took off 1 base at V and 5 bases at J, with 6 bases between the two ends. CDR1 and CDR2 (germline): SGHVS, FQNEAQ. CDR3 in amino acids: CASSLGRDQPQHF. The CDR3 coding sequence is TGTGCCAGCAGCTTAGGCAGGGATCAGCCCCAGCATTTT.

The CDR3 nucleotides are TGTGCCAGCAGCTTAGGGCTCGCGGGAGGGCAAAACATTCAGTACTTC. Amino acid sequence: CASSLGLAGGQNIQYF. The J gene is TRBJ2-4, the V gene TRBV7-9, with 9 bases fitting TRBD2. The germline CDR1 and CDR2 sequences are SEHNR and FQNEAQ (reference sequence). The CDR3 runs 16 residues. V lost 1 base and J lost 5; bases outside the gene matches: 6.

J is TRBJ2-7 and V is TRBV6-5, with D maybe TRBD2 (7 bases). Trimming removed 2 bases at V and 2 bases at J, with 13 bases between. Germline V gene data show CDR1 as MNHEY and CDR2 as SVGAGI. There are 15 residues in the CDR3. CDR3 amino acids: CASSYEGGGPYEQYF. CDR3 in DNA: TGTGCCAGCAGTTACGAAGGGGGGGGTCCCTACGAGCAGTACTTC.

In DNA form, the CDR3 reads TGTGCCTGGGACGGTGAGGGCACTGAAGCTTTCTTT. This gives the protein CAWDGEGTEAFF. The V and J genes are TRBV30 and TRBJ1-1; D not resolved. Trimming pared 5 bases from V and 4 bases from J, leaving 11 bases between. This CDR3 spans 12 amino acids. Looked up from germline, CDR1 is GTSNPN and CDR2 is SVGIG (reference sequence). Full variable domain (missing parts from reference TRBV30 and TRBJ1-1): SQTIHQWPATLVQPVGSPLSLECTVEGTSNPNLYWYRQAAGRGLQLLFYSVGIGQISSEVPQNLSASRPQDRQFILSSKKLLLSDSGFYLCAWDGEGTEAFFGQGTRLTVV.

CDR3 in amino acids: CASSHRRDSNYGYTF. The CDR3, as DNA: TGCGCCAGCAGCCACCGACGAGACAGTAACTATGGCTACACCTTC. V usage is TRBV5-1 and J usage is TRBJ1-2, with a possible D match to TRBD1 (5 bases). Deletions cut 4 bases from V and 1 base from J, with 14 bases between. CDR1 SGHRS and CDR2 YFSETQ come from the germline V gene. The CDR3 has 15 residues.

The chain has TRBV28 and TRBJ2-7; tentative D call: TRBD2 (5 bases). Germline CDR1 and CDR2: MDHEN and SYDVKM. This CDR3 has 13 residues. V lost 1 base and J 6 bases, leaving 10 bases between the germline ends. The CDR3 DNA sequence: TGTGCCAGCAGTTTATCATTTGAGGGCGAGCAGTACTTC. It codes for CASSLSFEGEQYF.

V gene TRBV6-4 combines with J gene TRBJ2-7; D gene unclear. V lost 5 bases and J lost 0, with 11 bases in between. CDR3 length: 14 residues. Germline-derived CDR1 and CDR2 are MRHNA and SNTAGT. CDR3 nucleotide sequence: TGTGCCAGCAGTCAAGACTCATACTCCTACGAGCAGTACTTC. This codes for CASSQDSYSYEQYF.

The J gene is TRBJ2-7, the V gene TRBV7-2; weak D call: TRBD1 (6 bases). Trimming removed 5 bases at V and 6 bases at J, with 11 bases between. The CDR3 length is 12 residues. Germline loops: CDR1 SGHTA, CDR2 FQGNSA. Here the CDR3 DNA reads TGTGCCAGCAGCCCCAGGACAGCCGAGCAGTACTTC. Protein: CASSPRTAEQYF.

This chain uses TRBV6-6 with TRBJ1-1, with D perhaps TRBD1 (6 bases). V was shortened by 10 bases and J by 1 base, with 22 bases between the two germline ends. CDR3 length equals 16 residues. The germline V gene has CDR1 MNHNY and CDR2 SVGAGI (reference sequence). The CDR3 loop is CATSPPGQGRNTEAFF. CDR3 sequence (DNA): TGTGCCACCTCCCCCCCTGGCCAGGGGAGGAACACTGAAGCTTTCTTT.

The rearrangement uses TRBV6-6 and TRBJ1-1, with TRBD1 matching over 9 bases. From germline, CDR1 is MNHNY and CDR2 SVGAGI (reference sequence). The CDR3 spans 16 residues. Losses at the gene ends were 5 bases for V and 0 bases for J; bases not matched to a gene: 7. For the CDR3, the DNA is TGTGCCAGCAGTGGAACAGGGGGCGGGATGAACACTGAAGCTTTCTTT. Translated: CASSGTGGGMNTEAFF.

The CDR3 loop is CASSIGTGRISEAFF. In nucleotides, the CDR3 is TGTGCCAGTAGTATTGGGACAGGGAGGATCTCTGAAGCTTTCTTT. The chain combines TRBV19 with TRBJ1-1, with 9 nucleotides matching TRBD1. This CDR3 spans 15 amino acids. Germline V CDR1 and CDR2: LNHDA, SQIVND (reference sequence). The V and J ends lost 3 bases and 6 bases, in that order; junction bases with no gene match: 8.

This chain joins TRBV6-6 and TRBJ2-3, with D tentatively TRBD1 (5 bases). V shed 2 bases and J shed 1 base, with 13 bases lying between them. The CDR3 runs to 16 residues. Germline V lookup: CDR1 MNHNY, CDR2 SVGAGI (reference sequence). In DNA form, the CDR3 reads TGTGCCAGCAGTTACCCGAGCGAGACAGGCACAGATACGCAGTATTTT. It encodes CASSYPSETGTDTQYF.